The present T cell receptor beta chain was sequenced within a study of patients and donors after allogeneic stem cell transplantation. Per germline, CDR1 MNHEY and CDR2 SVGAGI. The CDR3 runs 16 residues. Trimming cost V 0 bases and J 8 bases, with 16 bases left between them. TCRdb re-called the RT-PCR reads with MiXCR, one entry per CDR3 protein. The sample shows 920,000 or so distinct CDR3 sequences, 18% of them seen only once. Sequenced sample: blood, either unsorted or a sorted T cell fraction (not recorded which). The rearrangement joins TRBV6-5 to TRBJ1-4; D gene ambiguous. The origin of this receptor is a human donor who was either an allogeneic HSCT recipient or a stem cell or donor lymphocyte infusion donor (not recorded which). It is not recorded whose cells these are; they may come from a transplant donor. The DNA of the CDR3 is TGTGCCAGCAGTTACTCGTTAGGCACGGCGAACGAAAAACTGTTTTTT. It is translated as CASSYSLGTANEKLFF.